One sample yielded the 29 T cell receptor beta chains listed below, sequenced in a study of tumor-infiltrating lymphocytes in localized non-small cell lung cancer. The method was immunoSEQ multiplex PCR; TCRdb's version includes in-frame clones alone and lacks a portion of them. The sample records 12,000 or so clones, approximately 70% being singletons. The sequencing input was uninvolved lung tissue not adjacent to the tumor. These receptors all come from a human donor with non-small cell lung cancer.

V usage is TRBV7-6 and J usage is TRBJ1-2; D is unclear. With 5 bases removed from V and 9 bases from J, the gap between germline ends came to 13 bases. This CDR3 region has 12 residues. Germline V gene lookup returns CDR1 SGHVS and CDR2 FNYEAQ. CDR3 coding DNA: TGTGCCAGCAGCCCGGACTTTAAGAGCTACACCTTC. It yields the protein CASSPDFKSYTF.

CDR3 region: CASSVAGTADQPQHF. Here the CDR3 DNA reads TGTGCCAGCAGCGTAGCGGGGACCGCGGATCAGCCCCAGCATTTT. This rearrangement joins TRBV9 to TRBJ1-5; tentatively, D is TRBD1 (5 bases). V was trimmed by 0 bases and J by 5 bases, leaving 12 bases between them. Per germline, CDR1 SGDLS and CDR2 YYNGEE. The CDR3 contains 15 residues.

This chain joins TRBV27 and TRBJ1-5; TRBD1 matches at 10 bases. Germline CDR1 reads MNHEY; CDR2 reads SMNVEV (reference sequence). The CDR3 sequence is 14 residues long. V trimming: 5 bases; J trimming: 5 bases; junction bases outside the gene matches: 3. The CDR3 DNA sequence: TGTGCCAGCAGTAAAGGGACAGGGGATCAGCCCCAGCATTTT. It yields the protein CASSKGTGDQPQHF.

The genes are TRBV5-6 and TRBJ2-7; 9 bases line up with TRBD1. Losses at the gene ends were 5 bases for V and 2 bases for J; bases not matched to a gene: 8. The CDR3 sequence is 15 residues long. Germline-derived CDR1 and CDR2 are SGHDT and YYEEEE. Written as DNA, the CDR3 is TGTGCCAGCAGATCCAGGGACAGGGCTACCTACGAGCAGTACTTC. Its protein is CASRSRDRATYEQYF.

This chain joins TRBV7-8 and TRBJ2-1; 7 bases agree with TRBD1. This CDR3 comprises 18 residues. With 6 bases clipped from V and 4 bases from J, the junction kept 18 bases outside the gene matches. Germline V gene data show CDR1 as SGHVS and CDR2 as FQNEAQ. DNA for the CDR3: TGTGCCAGCAGAAGAGGGGGCCGGGACCCAATCGTTTACAATGAGCAGTTCTTC. As protein: CASRRGGRDPIVYNEQFF.

The chain couples TRBV5-6 to TRBJ2-2, with D uncertain. Germline values: CDR1 SGHDT, CDR2 YYEEEE. V dropped 0 bases and J dropped 2 bases, with 5 bases sitting between them. The CDR3 covers 14 residues. For the CDR3, the DNA is TGTGCCAGCAGCTTGGGACCCAACACCGGGGAGCTGTTTTTT. Residues: CASSLGPNTGELFF.

This chain links TRBV11-2 with TRBJ2-5, with D possibly being TRBD2 (7 bases). V lost 0 bases and J 5 bases, leaving 13 bases between the germline ends. Germline V gives CDR1 SGHAT, CDR2 FQNNGV. This CDR3 spans 15 amino acids. CDR3 residues: CASSLERGAVETQYF. As DNA, the CDR3 is TGTGCCAGCAGCTTAGAACGGGGGGCGGTGGAGACCCAGTACTTC.

The chain recombines TRBV9 with TRBJ2-7, with TRBD2 matching over 8 bases. CDR3 size: 13 residues. Germline V gene lookup returns CDR1 SGDLS and CDR2 YYNGEE. V was clipped by 4 bases and J by 5 bases; unmatched bases: 5. The CDR3 loop is CASSTHSGNEQYF. CDR3 nucleotides: TGTGCCAGCAGCACGCATAGCGGGAACGAGCAGTACTTC.

The CDR3 bases are TGCAGCGTTGTGACAGGACTTACCGGGGAGCTGTTTTTT. Translation gives CSVVTGLTGELFF. V and J are TRBV29-1 and TRBJ2-2; the D gene is possibly TRBD1 (6 bases). Germline V gene data show CDR1 as SQVTM and CDR2 as ANQGSEA. Trimming cost V 4 bases and J 5 bases, with 11 bases left between them. CDR3 length: 13 amino acids.

The CDR3 reads CATGGRKMGYSNQPQHF. CDR3 sequence (DNA): TGTGCCACAGGGGGGAGAAAAATGGGGTATAGCAATCAGCCCCAGCATTTT. The chain uses TRBV27 and TRBJ1-5, with TRBD1 identical over 7 bases. Unmatched junction bases numbered 15, after V lost 10 bases and J lost 0 bases. This CDR3 contains 17 residues. Germline lookup yields CDR1 MNHEY and CDR2 SMNVEV (reference sequence).

CDR3 loop: CATSRPRTVNTEAFF. The CDR3 bases are TGTGCCACCAGCAGGCCAAGGACGGTGAACACTGAAGCTTTCTTT. This rearrangement joins TRBV15 to TRBJ1-1; D call uncertain. Trimming removed 3 bases at V and 0 bases at J, with 11 bases between. The CDR3 contains 15 residues. The germline gives CDR1 LNHNV, CDR2 YYDKDF (reference sequence).

This clone was detected only a few times. This chain joins TRBV14 and TRBJ1-1; D is unclear. From germline, CDR1 is SGHDN and CDR2 FVKESK. CDR3 size: 15 residues. V shed 4 bases and J shed 1 base, with 13 bases lying between them. CDR3 protein: CASSRRHEWNTEAFF. The CDR3 nucleotides are TGTGCCAGCAGCCGGAGACACGAATGGAACACTGAAGCTTTCTTT.

This clone was detected a few times. The rearrangement joins TRBV11-3 to TRBJ2-4, with TRBD1 matching over 7 bases. CDR3 length: 14 residues. Germline V gene sequence: CDR1 SGHNT, CDR2 YENEEA. With V trimmed by 5 bases and J by 7 bases, 8 bases remained unmatched. CDR3 amino acids: CASSRQGSSNIQYF. In nucleotides, the CDR3 is TGTGCCAGCAGCCGACAGGGATCATCTAACATTCAGTACTTC.

This clone came up a few times. The V call is TRBV6-1, the J call TRBJ2-7; D perhaps matches TRBD1 (7 bases). The CDR3 extends over 15 amino acids. The germline V and J ends were trimmed by 6 bases and 1 base, with 16 bases remaining between them. Germline CDR1 reads MNHNS; CDR2 reads SASEGT. CDR3 DNA sequence: TGTGCCAGCAGCTCCCGGGCAGGGGGGTCCTACGAGCAGTACTTC. It encodes CASSSRAGGSYEQYF.

The V and J genes are TRBV9 and TRBJ2-3; no clear D gene. V was clipped by 1 base and J by 4 bases, with 10 bases between them. Looked up from germline, CDR1 is SGDLS and CDR2 is YYNGEE. This CDR3 has 14 residues. The CDR3 sequence is CASSVLLGADTQYF. DNA for the CDR3: TGTGCCAGCAGCGTACTCCTAGGAGCAGATACGCAGTATTTT.

The rearrangement links TRBV19 to TRBJ2-7; no reliable D call. Germline CDR1 is LNHDA and CDR2 is SQIVND (reference sequence). The length of the CDR3 is 14 residues. Trimming removed 3 bases from V and 0 bases from J, with 9 bases in between. This chain's CDR3 is CASSIQVFSYEQYF. The CDR3 nucleotides are TGTGCCAGTAGTATTCAGGTCTTCTCCTACGAGCAGTACTTC.

This clone counts as medium-sized. The genes are TRBV2 and TRBJ2-6, with 8 bases aligning to TRBD1. Germline loops: CDR1 SNHLY, CDR2 FYNNEI. This CDR3 contains 16 residues. J was trimmed by 0 bases and V by 7 bases; bases with no gene match: 5. The CDR3 region has the DNA TGTGCCAGCACCGGGACAGGAAGCTCTGGGGCCAACGTCCTGACTTTC. Translated, it gives CASTGTGSSGANVLTF.

This clone is medium-sized. The V and J genes are TRBV18 and TRBJ2-1; 16 bases are shared with TRBD2. V shed 1 base and J 2 bases; nucleotides not matched to a gene: 5. CDR3 size: 19 residues. Germline-derived CDR1 and CDR2 are KGHSH and LQKENI. The CDR3 nucleotides read TGTGCCAGCTCACCACTGGGACTAGCGGGGGGGCCCCCCTACAATGAGCAGTTCTTC. Amino acids: CASSPLGLAGGPPYNEQFF.

The chain is built from TRBV14 and TRBJ1-1, with 9 bases aligning to TRBD1. The length of the CDR3 is 13 residues. Trimming took 4 bases from V and 4 from J; bases not matched to a gene: 1. Germline CDR1 and CDR2: SGHDN and FVKESK. The CDR3 sequence: CASSLTGGTEAFF. The CDR3 DNA follows: TGTGCCAGCAGCCTGACAGGGGGCACTGAAGCTTTCTTT.

The V gene is TRBV9, the J gene TRBJ1-1; 7 bases line up with TRBD1. From germline, CDR1 is SGDLS and CDR2 YYNGEE. The length of the CDR3 is 15 residues. V trimming: 4 bases; J trimming: 1 base; junction bases outside the gene matches: 7. This CDR3 is CASSQGGTANTEAFF. DNA of the CDR3: TGTGCCAGCAGCCAGGGGGGGACAGCGAACACTGAAGCTTTCTTT.

The CDR3 nucleotides are TGCAGCGTTGGCAGGTCGGGCACCGGGGAGCTGTTTTTT. The encoded protein is CSVGRSGTGELFF. The chain combines TRBV29-1 with TRBJ2-2; D gene ambiguous. The V end lost 4 bases, the J end lost 4 bases, and 10 bases lay between the germline ends. From germline, CDR1 is SQVTM and CDR2 ANQGSEA. The CDR3 extends over 13 amino acids.

The V call is TRBV7-2, the J call TRBJ1-2, with a weak D call TRBD1 (5 bases). Trimming stripped 0 bases from V and 4 bases from J, with 9 bases between. There are 14 residues in the CDR3. The germline CDR1 and CDR2 sequences are SGHTA and FQGNSA. The CDR3 loop reads CASSLASGSYGYTF. The CDR3 region has the DNA TGTGCCAGCAGCTTAGCTTCAGGGAGCTATGGCTACACCTTC. Full variable domain (outside the CDR3, taken from reference TRBV7-2 and TRBJ1-2): GAGVSQSPSNKVTEKGKDVELRCDPISGHTALYWYRQSLGQGLEFLIYFQGNSAPDKSGLPSDRFSAERTGGSVSTLTIQRTQQEDSAVYLCASSLASGSYGYTFGSGTRLTVV.

The CDR3 is CASSFRAGDTDTQYF. DNA for the CDR3: TGTGCCAGCAGCTTTCGAGCGGGAGATACAGATACGCAGTATTTT. The chain uses TRBV7-2 and TRBJ2-3; 8 bases are a match to TRBD2. The CDR3 extends over 15 amino acids. The V and J ends lost 3 bases and 3 bases, in that order; junction bases with no gene match: 5. From germline, CDR1 is SGHTA and CDR2 FQGNSA.

This rearrangement joins TRBV5-1 to TRBJ2-7; D might be TRBD1 (5 bases). The germline V gene has CDR1 SGHRS and CDR2 YFSETQ. CDR3 length equals 14 residues. Deletions cut 3 bases from V and 2 bases from J, with 12 bases between. Here the CDR3 DNA reads TGCGCCAGCAGCTCGGACATACTACCCTACGAGCAGTACTTC. Protein sequence: CASSSDILPYEQYF. The variable domain in full, completed from reference TRBV5-1 and TRBJ2-7, reads KAGVTQTPRYLIKTRGQQVTLSCSPISGHRSVSWYQQTPGQGLQFLFEYFSETQRNKGNFPGRFSGRQFSNSRSEMNVSTLELGDSALYLCASSSDILPYEQYFGPGTRLTVT.

The rearrangement uses TRBV5-1 and TRBJ2-2; D possibly corresponds to TRBD1 (6 bases). The germline V gene encodes CDR1 SGHRS and CDR2 YFSETQ. The V end was cut by 4 bases, the J end by 0 bases, with 16 bases between. The CDR3 is 17 amino acids. The CDR3 region has the DNA TGCGCCAGCAGCGGGACAACCTCTCTCGCGAACACCGGGGAGCTGTTTTTT. Its protein product is CASSGTTSLANTGELFF.

V is TRBV18 and J is TRBJ2-3, with 9 bases lining up with TRBD2. The CDR3 has 17 residues. The trim removed 2 bases at V and 3 bases at J, leaving 9 bases unmatched. CDR1 and CDR2 from the germline V gene are KGHSH and LQKENI. CDR3 bases: TGTGCCAGCTCACCAGGACTGGTTAGCGGGGGAACAGATACGCAGTATTTT. Translating gives CASSPGLVSGGTDTQYF.

V and J are TRBV6-1 and TRBJ1-1, with D unresolved. This CDR3 is 12 amino acids long. Trimming cost V 8 bases and J 5 bases, with 12 bases left between them. CDR1 and CDR2 from the germline V gene are MNHNS and SASEGT. In DNA form, the CDR3 reads TGTGCCAGCCCGATCCTAGAAACTGAAGCTTTCTTT. Its protein is CASPILETEAFF.

For this clone: At one end the junction does not follow the germline gene, possibly because of a read error. J is TRBJ1-1 and V is TRBV5-6; TRBD1 is a possible D gene (5 bases). The CDR3 runs 15 residues. The germline V gene has CDR1 SGHDT and CDR2 YYEEEE. The CDR3 DNA reads TGTGCCAGCAGTTTGGGGGGGGTGTATGGAACTGAAGCTTTCTTT. It codes for CASSLGGVYGTEAFF.

The rearrangement links TRBV23-1 to TRBJ2-7; 8 bases are shared with TRBD1. TRBV23-1 carries the ORF label, with uncertain function. This CDR3 is 18 amino acids long. V trimming: 3 bases; J trimming: 0 bases; junction bases outside the gene matches: 13. The CDR3 here is CASSHFTIGTGFSYEQYF. The CDR3 region has the DNA TGCGCCAGCAGTCACTTCACTATAGGGACAGGTTTCTCCTACGAGCAGTACTTC.